The 18 T cell receptor beta chains listed next were all sequenced from one sample in a study of T cells in Graves' hyperthyroidism and ophthalmopathy. Amplified TCR beta CDR3 regions came from RNA transcripts. In the first-round RT-PCR of the TCR CDR3, the HTBI primer set was used. Each CDR3 protein is one row after TCRdb ran MiXCR on the multiplex PCR reads. The table has about 560,000 distinct CDR3 sequences, about 14% seen once. Sequencing was performed on blood. These receptors all stem from a woman aged 35 to 49 with Graves' hyperthyroidism.

This sequence joins TRBV20-1 and TRBJ2-1; unclear D gene. V dropped 1 base and J dropped 7 bases, with 11 bases sitting between them. There are 13 residues in the CDR3. Germline CDR1 is DFQATT and CDR2 is SNEGSKA (reference sequence). CDR3 protein: CSARGTGVNEQFF. Written as DNA, the CDR3 is TGCAGTGCTAGAGGTACTGGGGTTAATGAGCAGTTCTTC.

The V and J genes are TRBV29-1 and TRBJ2-7; D is uncertain. Germline V CDR1 and CDR2: SQVTM, ANQGSEA. Trimming pared 4 bases from V and 6 bases from J, leaving 13 bases between. The CDR3 contains 12 residues. CDR3 sequence: CSVAYGTSEQYF. CDR3 coding DNA: TGCAGCGTTGCCTACGGTACATCCGAGCAGTACTTC.

This clonotype was picked up many times. V usage is TRBV28 and J usage is TRBJ2-2, with 13 bases matching TRBD2. CDR1 is MDHEN, CDR2 SYDVKM, per germline. There are 19 residues in the CDR3. Trimming cost V 4 bases and J 3 bases; bases outside gene matches: 11. The CDR3 DNA is TGTGCCAGCAGTTCCTCGAGGACTAGCGGGAGAGGGGACACCGGGGAGCTGTTTTTT. Protein sequence: CASSSSRTSGRGDTGELFF. The variable domain in full, completed from reference TRBV28 and TRBJ2-2, reads DVKVTQSSRYLVKRTGEKVFLECVQDMDHENMFWYRQDPGLGLRLIYFSYDVKMKEKGDIPEGYSVSREKKERFSLILESASTNQTSMYLCASSSSRTSGRGDTGELFFGEGSRLTVL.

The chain combines TRBV29-1 with TRBJ2-3; 7 positions agree with TRBD2. The germline V gene encodes CDR1 SQVTM and CDR2 ANQGSEA. This CDR3 is built from 14 residues. V shed 3 bases and J 0 bases; nucleotides not matched to a gene: 3. The CDR3 protein is CSVDLGRSTDTQYF. CDR3 DNA: TGCAGCGTTGACCTCGGGAGGAGCACAGATACGCAGTATTTT.

This clonotype has at least ten counts. The J gene is TRBJ2-5, the V gene TRBV2, with 7 positions matching TRBD1. Germline CDR1 SNHLY, CDR2 FYNNEI. V lost 5 bases to trimming and J lost 4 bases; unmatched junction nucleotides: 4. The CDR3 runs 13 residues. The CDR3, as DNA: TGTGCCAGCAGTTTGGACAGGTTAGAGACCCAGTACTTC. Its translation is CASSLDRLETQYF. Looking up the rest from reference TRBV2 and TRBJ2-5 gives the full variable domain: EPEVTQTPSHQVTQMGQEVILRCVPISNHLYFYWYRQILGQKVEFLVSFYNNEISEKSEIFDDQFSVERPDGSNFTLKIRSTKLEDSAMYFCASSLDRLETQYFGPGTRLLVL.

This clonotype was found many times. This chain links TRBV5-1 with TRBJ2-2, with D possibly matching TRBD2 (6 bases). Looked up from germline, CDR1 is SGHRS and CDR2 is YFSETQ. The V end lost 1 base, the J end lost 2 bases, and 12 bases lay between the germline ends. The CDR3 is made up of 16 amino acids. CDR3 amino acids: CASSLMASVNTGELFF. The CDR3 DNA follows: TGCGCCAGCAGCTTGATGGCTAGCGTTAACACCGGGGAGCTGTTTTTT.

The chain uses TRBV11-2 and TRBJ2-7; D call uncertain. V lost 1 base to trimming and J lost 5 bases, with 12 bases between them. This CDR3 has 14 amino acids. Germline-derived CDR1 and CDR2 are SGHAT and FQNNGV. The DNA of the CDR3 is TGTGCCAGCAGCTTAGGGACGGGCGCCAACGAGCAGTACTTC. It yields the protein CASSLGTGANEQYF.

The chain is built from TRBV5-4 and TRBJ2-7, with 7 nucleotides matching TRBD1. With 7 bases clipped from V and 1 base from J, the junction kept 8 bases outside the gene matches. This CDR3 contains 14 residues. Germline V gene lookup returns CDR1 SGHNT and CDR2 YYREEE (reference sequence). The CDR3 sequence is CASGDRDRSYEQYF. The CDR3 DNA sequence: TGTGCCAGCGGCGACAGGGACCGATCCTACGAGCAGTACTTC. Full variable domain (outside the CDR3, taken from reference TRBV5-4 and TRBJ2-7): ETGVTQSPTHLIKTRGQQVTLRCSSQSGHNTVSWYQQALGQGPQFIFQYYREEENGRGNFPPRFSGLQFPNYSSELNVNALELDDSALYLCASGDRDRSYEQYFGPGTRLTVT.

This clonotype was seen only a few times. The CDR3 spells CSARDTEGRDYGYTF. The DNA for the CDR3 is TGCAGTGCTAGAGATACGGAAGGCAGGGACTATGGCTACACCTTC. This chain joins TRBV20-1 and TRBJ1-2, with D tentatively TRBD1 (5 bases). Germline values: CDR1 DFQATT, CDR2 SNEGSKA (reference sequence). The CDR3 is 15 amino acids. Trimming took 0 bases from V and 3 from J, leaving 14 bases between them.

This clonotype has a count of ten or more. The CDR3 nucleotides are TGTGCCAGCAGCTATAAGACAGGACGACATAATTCACCCCTCCACTTT. Amino acids: CASSYKTGRHNSPLHF. The chain joins TRBV27 to TRBJ1-6; TRBD1 is a possible D gene (6 bases). This CDR3 is built from 16 residues. The V gene's germline CDR1 is MNHEY and CDR2 SMNVEV (reference sequence). V gave up 6 bases and J gave up 5 bases, with 17 bases separating them.

At least ten counts were recorded for this clonotype. The CDR3 region is CACTRGNSYTDTQYF. The DNA of the CDR3 is TGTGCCTGCACTCGGGGGAACAGTTACACAGATACGCAGTATTTT. The V call is TRBV30, the J call TRBJ2-3; a weak D match, TRBD2 (6 bases). CDR1 and CDR2 (germline): GTSNPN, SVGIG (reference sequence). V shed 6 bases and J shed 2 bases, with 18 bases lying between them. The CDR3 is 15 residues long.

This clonotype appeared a few times. The V call is TRBV29-1, the J call TRBJ2-7; 7 bases agree with TRBD1. The CDR3 spans 13 residues. The germline V gene encodes CDR1 SQVTM and CDR2 ANQGSEA. V shed 1 base, J shed 9 bases, and the junction held 9 bases outside the gene matches. The CDR3 loop reads CSVEANEGGRQYF. The CDR3 bases are TGCAGCGTTGAAGCTAACGAAGGGGGCCGGCAGTACTTC.

In this sample, this clonotype turned up many times. This chain joins TRBV2 and TRBJ2-3; TRBD2 might be the D (6 bases). The V end was cut by 7 bases, the J end by 2 bases, with 28 bases between. Looked up from germline, CDR1 is SNHLY and CDR2 is FYNNEI. The CDR3 is made up of 19 amino acids. The CDR3 DNA is TGTGCCAGCATGGTCCACCGGGAGACAATCCAAGAAGACACAGATACGCAGTATTTT. Its protein product is CASMVHRETIQEDTDTQYF.

The chain is built from TRBV9 and TRBJ1-1; a possible D gene is TRBD1 (6 bases). The V gene's germline CDR1 is SGDLS and CDR2 YYNGEE. The germline V and J ends were trimmed by 4 bases and 1 base, with 14 bases remaining between them. This CDR3 has 15 residues. The CDR3 DNA follows: TGTGCCAGCAGCCCACATCCCAGGGGGAACACTGAAGCTTTCTTT. It translates to CASSPHPRGNTEAFF.

This clonotype was seen a handful of times. This chain joins TRBV20-1 and TRBJ2-2; D is unresolved. CDR1 and CDR2 (germline): DFQATT, SNEGSKA (reference sequence). V gave up 3 bases and J gave up 6 bases, with 8 bases separating them. This CDR3 region has 12 residues. CDR3 in amino acids: CSASSLSGELFF. Written as DNA, the CDR3 is TGCAGTGCTAGTTCCTTATCCGGGGAGCTGTTTTTT.

The rearrangement joins TRBV29-1 to TRBJ2-3, with 8 positions matching TRBD1. CDR3 length: 14 residues. V shed 4 bases and J 6 bases; nucleotides not matched to a gene: 9. The germline V gene encodes CDR1 SQVTM and CDR2 ANQGSEA. This CDR3 reads CSVAQGAPGDTQYF. CDR3 nucleotide sequence: TGCAGCGTTGCCCAGGGGGCGCCTGGGGATACGCAGTATTTT.

Notes on this clonotype: A clone one base away is much larger, so this may be a read error. V gene TRBV18 combines with J gene TRBJ2-3; tentatively, D is TRBD1 (5 bases). V lost 0 bases, J lost 3 bases, and 7 bases lay in between. From germline, CDR1 is KGHSH and CDR2 LQKENI. The CDR3 is 14 amino acids. The CDR3 here is CASSPPDRTDTQYF. The DNA for the CDR3 is TGTGCCAGCTCACCACCAGACAGAACAGATACGCAGTATTTT.

This clonotype occurred a few times. The V and J genes are TRBV19 and TRBJ1-4; TRBD1 is a possible D gene (5 bases). This CDR3 region has 14 residues. CDR1 LNHDA and CDR2 SQIVND come from the germline V gene (reference sequence). V lost 5 bases, J lost 7 bases, and 14 bases lay in between. The CDR3 is CASSPATGGEKLFF. CDR3 DNA sequence: TGTGCCAGTAGTCCCGCTACCGGGGGTGAAAAACTGTTTTTT.